These 14 T cell receptor beta chains were sequenced from one sample in a study of T-cell memory formation after mild COVID-19. One entry per CDR3 protein, called by TCRdb with MiXCR from the 5' RACE reads. The table records some 320,000 distinct CDR3 sequences, around 15% of them present only once. Source material: PBMCs or a T cell subset sorted from them (not recorded which). Receptor source: a man aged 18 to 35 who had mild COVID-19 (a few samples of this study predate the infection). Cell type and time point are not known.

The CDR3 DNA follows: TGTGCCATCAGTGAGTCCCGACAGGGGTCCTACAATGAGCAGTTCTTC. This gives the protein CAISESRQGSYNEQFF. This chain links TRBV10-3 with TRBJ2-1; 8 bases align to TRBD1. The CDR3 has 16 residues. CDR1 is ENHRY and CDR2 is SYGVKD in the germline V gene. The trim removed 0 bases at V and 1 base at J, leaving 2 bases unmatched.

The rearrangement links TRBV20-1 to TRBJ2-1; D unresolved. Germline V CDR1 and CDR2: DFQATT, SNEGSKA (reference sequence). The germline V and J ends were trimmed by 5 bases and 4 bases, with 9 bases remaining between them. The CDR3 totals 12 residues. DNA of the CDR3: TGCAGTGCTTCCGACGAATACAATGAGCAGTTCTTC. Residues: CSASDEYNEQFF.

This clonotype has only a few counts. V is TRBV20-1 and J is TRBJ1-4, with 11 nucleotides matching TRBD1. This CDR3 comprises 13 residues. V dropped 5 bases and J dropped 6; count of bases not matched to a gene: 2. Germline V gives CDR1 DFQATT, CDR2 SNEGSKA (reference sequence). This chain's CDR3 is CSAPGQGDEKLFF. In nucleotides, the CDR3 is TGCAGTGCTCCGGGACAGGGGGATGAAAAACTGTTTTTT.

V and J are TRBV12-3 or TRBV12-4 and TRBJ1-2; the D is unclear. The V end was cut by 5 bases, the J end by 4 bases, with 17 bases between. The CDR3 runs to 15 residues. The CDR3 is CASSPGTPAFYGYTF. The CDR3 DNA reads TGTGCCAGCAGTCCCGGAACACCCGCCTTCTATGGCTACACCTTC.

This clonotype showed up just a few times. This sequence joins TRBV29-1 and TRBJ1-5, with D possibly TRBD1 on 5 matching bases. Germline-derived CDR1 and CDR2 are SQVTM and ANQGSEA. This CDR3 region has 13 residues. Trimming removed 4 bases from V and 5 bases from J, with 12 bases in between. For the CDR3, the DNA is TGCAGCGTTGGGGTGGCGGGGGATCAGCCCCAGCATTTT. Its translation: CSVGVAGDQPQHF.

This clonotype was found a few times. This sequence joins TRBV10-1 and TRBJ2-7, with D perhaps TRBD1 or TRBD2 (5 bases each). This CDR3 has 13 residues. The V and J ends lost 6 bases and 3 bases respectively, with 12 bases between them. CDR1 WNHNN and CDR2 SYGVQD come from the germline V gene (reference sequence). CDR3 nucleotides: TGCGCCAGCAGCGAGGGGATCTACTACGAGCAGTACTTC. Its protein product is CASSEGIYYEQYF.

The CDR3 sequence: CASSDLEALHF. The CDR3 region has the DNA TGTGCCAGCAGCGACCTTGAAGCCCTCCACTTT. The chain uses TRBV6-5 and TRBJ1-6; D not resolved. CDR3 length: 11 residues. V was shortened by 6 bases and J by 14 bases, with 11 bases between the two germline ends. Per germline, CDR1 MNHEY and CDR2 SVGAGI.

The chain combines TRBV7-9 with TRBJ2-7; D remains unclear. Deletions cut 1 base from V and 1 base from J, with 8 bases between. CDR1 and CDR2 (germline): SEHNR, FQNEAQ (reference sequence). This CDR3 spans 14 amino acids. Written as DNA, the CDR3 is TGTGCCAGCAGCTTAGATACGGTTTCCTACGAGCAGTACGTC. Translated: CASSLDTVSYEQYV.

This clonotype appeared a single time. The chain links TRBV6-5 to TRBJ2-1; 8 bases align to TRBD2. This CDR3 is 15 amino acids long. Per germline, CDR1 MNHEY and CDR2 SVGAGI. V lost 5 bases, J lost 4 bases, and 7 bases stayed unmatched. The CDR3 loop reads CASSGGASGYNEQFF. In DNA, the CDR3 is TGTGCCAGCAGTGGAGGAGCTAGCGGGTACAATGAGCAGTTCTTC.

This clonotype was recorded a few times. The chain is built from TRBV4-2 and TRBJ1-2; 9 positions agree with TRBD1. Germline CDR1 LGHNA, CDR2 YNFKEQ. The CDR3 covers 16 residues. The J segment lost 3 bases and the V segment lost 1 base, leaving 6 bases of the junction unmatched. The CDR3 DNA follows: TGTGCCAGCAGCCAAGGGGGACAGGGCAGGTACTATGGCTACACCTTC. Translated, it gives CASSQGGQGRYYGYTF.

This clonotype has only a few counts. The chain couples TRBV6-2 or TRBV6-3 to TRBJ2-3, with 9 bases aligning to TRBD2. V lost 3 bases to trimming and J lost 2 bases; unmatched junction nucleotides: 9. The CDR3 runs to 17 residues. CDR1 is MNHEY, CDR2 SVGEGT, per germline. CDR3: CASSYVASGVSTDTQYF. The CDR3 DNA is TGTGCCAGCAGTTATGTCGCTAGCGGGGTCTCCACAGATACGCAGTATTTT.

In this sample, this clonotype turned up a few times. This chain links TRBV5-1 with TRBJ1-4; 7 bases agree with TRBD1. V was clipped by 4 bases and J by 8 bases; unmatched bases: 14. The CDR3 extends over 16 amino acids. Germline assignment: CDR1 SGHRS and CDR2 YFSETQ. The CDR3 DNA reads TGCGCCAGCAGCGAAGGGACAGACTTCTCAGGGGAAAAACTGTTTTTT. Protein sequence: CASSEGTDFSGEKLFF. Looking up the rest from reference TRBV5-1 and TRBJ1-4 gives the full variable domain: KAGVTQTPRYLIKTRGQQVTLSCSPISGHRSVSWYQQTPGQGLQFLFEYFSETQRNKGNFPGRFSGRQFSNSRSEMNVSTLELGDSALYLCASSEGTDFSGEKLFFGSGTQLSVL.

This CDR3 reads CASRETGSYYGYTF. CDR3 coding DNA: TGTGCCAGCAGAGAGACAGGGTCTTACTATGGCTACACCTTC. The chain couples TRBV6-2 or TRBV6-3 to TRBJ1-2; 7 nucleotides align to TRBD1. V shed 6 bases, J shed 3 bases, and the junction held 7 bases outside the gene matches. The CDR3 has 14 amino acids. CDR1 and CDR2 (germline): MNHEY, SVGEGT.

V gene TRBV7-3 combines with J gene TRBJ2-1; the match to TRBD2 covers 7 bases. Germline V gives CDR1 SGHTA, CDR2 FQGTGA. With V trimmed by 4 bases and J by 5 bases, 2 bases remained unmatched. The CDR3 is 13 residues long. CDR3 region: CASSSLADNEQFF. DNA of the CDR3: TGTGCCAGCAGCTCTCTAGCGGACAATGAGCAGTTCTTC.